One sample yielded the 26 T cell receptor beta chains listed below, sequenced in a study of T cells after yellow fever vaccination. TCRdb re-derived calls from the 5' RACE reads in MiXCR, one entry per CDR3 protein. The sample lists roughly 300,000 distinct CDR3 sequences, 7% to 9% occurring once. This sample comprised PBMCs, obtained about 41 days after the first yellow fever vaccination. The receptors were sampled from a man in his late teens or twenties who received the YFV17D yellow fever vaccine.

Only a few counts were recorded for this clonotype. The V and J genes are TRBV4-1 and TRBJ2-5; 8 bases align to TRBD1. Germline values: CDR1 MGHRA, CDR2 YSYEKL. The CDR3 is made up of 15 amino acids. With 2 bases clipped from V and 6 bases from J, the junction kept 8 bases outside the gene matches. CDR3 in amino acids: CASSQPRGLGKTQYF. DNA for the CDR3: TGCGCCAGCAGCCAACCCAGGGGGCTAGGCAAGACCCAGTACTTC.

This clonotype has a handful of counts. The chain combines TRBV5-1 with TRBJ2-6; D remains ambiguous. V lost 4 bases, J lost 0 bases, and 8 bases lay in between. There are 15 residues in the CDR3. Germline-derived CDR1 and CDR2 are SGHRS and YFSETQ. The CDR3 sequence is CASSNDNSGANVLTF. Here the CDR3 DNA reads TGCGCCAGCAGCAACGACAACTCTGGGGCCAACGTCCTGACTTTC.

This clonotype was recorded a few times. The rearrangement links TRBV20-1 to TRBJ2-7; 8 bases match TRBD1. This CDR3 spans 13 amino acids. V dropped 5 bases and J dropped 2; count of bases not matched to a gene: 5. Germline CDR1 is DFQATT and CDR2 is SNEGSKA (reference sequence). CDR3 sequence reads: CSAVQGDAYEQYF. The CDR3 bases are TGCAGTGCTGTACAGGGGGACGCCTACGAGCAGTACTTC.

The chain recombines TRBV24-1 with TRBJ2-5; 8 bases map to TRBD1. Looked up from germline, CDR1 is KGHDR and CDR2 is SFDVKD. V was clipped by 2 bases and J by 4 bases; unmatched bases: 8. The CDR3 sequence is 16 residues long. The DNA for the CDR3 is TGTGCCACCAGTGATTCACGGACAGGGTGGGGAGAGACCCAGTACTTC. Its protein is CATSDSRTGWGETQYF.

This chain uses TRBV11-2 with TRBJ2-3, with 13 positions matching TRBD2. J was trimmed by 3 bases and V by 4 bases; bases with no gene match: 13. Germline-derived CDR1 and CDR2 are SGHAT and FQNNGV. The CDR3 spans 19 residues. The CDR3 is CASSYRLAGGSVGTDTQYF. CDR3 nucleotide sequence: TGTGCCAGCAGCTACAGACTAGCGGGGGGTTCGGTGGGTACAGATACGCAGTATTTT.

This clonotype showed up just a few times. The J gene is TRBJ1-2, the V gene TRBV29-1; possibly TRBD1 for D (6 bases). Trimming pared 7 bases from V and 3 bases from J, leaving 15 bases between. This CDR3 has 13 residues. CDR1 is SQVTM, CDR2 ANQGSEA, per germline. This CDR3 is CSAAGASDYGYTF. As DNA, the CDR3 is TGCAGCGCCGCAGGGGCCAGTGACTATGGCTACACCTTC.

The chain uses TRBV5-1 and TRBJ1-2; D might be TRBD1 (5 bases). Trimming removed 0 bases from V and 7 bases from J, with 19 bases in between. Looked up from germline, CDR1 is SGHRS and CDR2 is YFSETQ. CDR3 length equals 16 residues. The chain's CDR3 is CASSLGGPWREAGYTF. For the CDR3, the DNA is TGCGCCAGCAGCTTGGGGGGACCATGGAGGGAAGCTGGCTACACCTTC. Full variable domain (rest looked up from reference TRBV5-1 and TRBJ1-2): KAGVTQTPRYLIKTRGQQVTLSCSPISGHRSVSWYQQTPGQGLQFLFEYFSETQRNKGNFPGRFSGRQFSNSRSEMNVSTLELGDSALYLCASSLGGPWREAGYTFGSGTRLTVV.

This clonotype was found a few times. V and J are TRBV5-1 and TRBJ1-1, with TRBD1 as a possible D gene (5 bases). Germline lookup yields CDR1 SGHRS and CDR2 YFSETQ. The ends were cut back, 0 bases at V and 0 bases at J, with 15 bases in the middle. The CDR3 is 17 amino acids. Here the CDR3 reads CASSLANWGGMNTEAFF. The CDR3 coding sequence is TGCGCCAGCAGCTTGGCTAACTGGGGGGGAATGAACACTGAAGCTTTCTTT.

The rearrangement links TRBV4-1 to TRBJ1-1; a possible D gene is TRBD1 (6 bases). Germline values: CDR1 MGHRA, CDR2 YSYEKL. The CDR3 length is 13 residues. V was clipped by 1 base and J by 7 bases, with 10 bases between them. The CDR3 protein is CASSQAGQIEAFF. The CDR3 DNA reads TGCGCCAGCAGCCAAGCCGGACAGATTGAAGCTTTCTTT.

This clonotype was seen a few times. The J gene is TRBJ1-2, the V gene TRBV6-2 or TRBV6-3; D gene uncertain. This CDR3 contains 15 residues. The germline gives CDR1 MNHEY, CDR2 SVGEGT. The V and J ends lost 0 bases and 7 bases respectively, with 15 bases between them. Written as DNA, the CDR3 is TGTGCCAGCAGTTACTCACATTCTGGAGGAATTGGCTACACCTTC. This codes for CASSYSHSGGIGYTF.

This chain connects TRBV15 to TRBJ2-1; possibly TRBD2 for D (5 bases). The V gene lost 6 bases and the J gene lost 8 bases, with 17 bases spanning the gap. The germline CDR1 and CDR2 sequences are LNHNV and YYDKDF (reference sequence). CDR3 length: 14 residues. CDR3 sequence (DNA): TGTGCCACCAGTAATGCGAGGGCCTCCCATGAGCAGTTCTTC. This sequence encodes CATSNARASHEQFF. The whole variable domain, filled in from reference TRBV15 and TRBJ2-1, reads DAMVIQNPRYQVTQFGKPVTLSCSQTLNHNVMYWYQQKSSQAPKLLFHYYDKDFNNEADTPDNFQSRRPNTSFCFLDIRSPGLGDTAMYLCATSNARASHEQFFGPGTRLTVL.

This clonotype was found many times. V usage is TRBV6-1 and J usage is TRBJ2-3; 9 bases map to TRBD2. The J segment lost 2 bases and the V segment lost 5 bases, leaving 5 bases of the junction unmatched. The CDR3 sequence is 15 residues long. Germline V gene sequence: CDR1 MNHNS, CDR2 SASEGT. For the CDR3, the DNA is TGTGCCAGCAGTATAGCGGGGGCCTTCACAGATACGCAGTATTTT. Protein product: CASSIAGAFTDTQYF.

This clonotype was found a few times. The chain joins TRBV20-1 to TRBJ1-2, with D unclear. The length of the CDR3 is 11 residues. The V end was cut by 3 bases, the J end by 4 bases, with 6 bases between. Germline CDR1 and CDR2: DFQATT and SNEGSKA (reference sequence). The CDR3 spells CSASSSYGYTF. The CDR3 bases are TGCAGTGCTAGTTCCAGCTATGGCTACACCTTC.

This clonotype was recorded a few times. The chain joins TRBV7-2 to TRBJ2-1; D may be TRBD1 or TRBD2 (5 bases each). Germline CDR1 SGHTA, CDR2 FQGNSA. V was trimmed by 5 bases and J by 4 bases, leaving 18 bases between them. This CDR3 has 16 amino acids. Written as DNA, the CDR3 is TGTGCCAGCAGCCCACCCCCCTGGGGGATTTACAATGAGCAGTTCTTC. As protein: CASSPPPWGIYNEQFF.

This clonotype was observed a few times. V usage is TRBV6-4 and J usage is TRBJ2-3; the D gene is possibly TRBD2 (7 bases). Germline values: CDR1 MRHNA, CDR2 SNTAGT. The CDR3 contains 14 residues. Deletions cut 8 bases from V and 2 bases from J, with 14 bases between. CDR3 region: CASGAGGHTDTQYF. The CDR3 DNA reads TGTGCCAGCGGGGCCGGGGGGCACACAGATACGCAGTATTTT.

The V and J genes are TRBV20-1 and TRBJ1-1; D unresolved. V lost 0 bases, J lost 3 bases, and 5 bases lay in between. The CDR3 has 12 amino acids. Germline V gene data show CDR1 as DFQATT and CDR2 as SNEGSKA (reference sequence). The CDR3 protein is CSARDRYTEAFF. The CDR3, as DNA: TGCAGTGCTAGAGACCGGTACACTGAAGCTTTCTTT.

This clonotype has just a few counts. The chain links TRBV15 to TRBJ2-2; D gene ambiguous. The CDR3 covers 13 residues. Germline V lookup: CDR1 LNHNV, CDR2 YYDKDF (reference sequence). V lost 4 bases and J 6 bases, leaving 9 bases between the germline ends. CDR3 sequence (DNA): TGTGCCACCAGCACAAAGGAGTCCGGGGAGCTGTTTTTT. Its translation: CATSTKESGELFF.

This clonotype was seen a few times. CDR3 residues: CASSQGGTSGGALREQFF. The CDR3 DNA is TGTGCCAGCAGCCAAGGAGGGACTAGCGGGGGGGCCTTACGTGAGCAGTTCTTC. The V and J genes are TRBV3-1 and TRBJ2-1; the match to TRBD2 covers 16 bases. V trimming: 1 base; J trimming: 9 bases; junction bases outside the gene matches: 9. Germline CDR1 LGHDT, CDR2 YNNKEL (reference sequence). The CDR3 loop spans 18 amino acids.

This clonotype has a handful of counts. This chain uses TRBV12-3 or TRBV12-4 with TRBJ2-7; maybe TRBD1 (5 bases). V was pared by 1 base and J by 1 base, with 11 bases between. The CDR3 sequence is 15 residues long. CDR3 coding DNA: TGTGCCAGCAGTTTAGTGCAGGGTCTGTCCTACGAGCAGTACTTC. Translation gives CASSLVQGLSYEQYF.

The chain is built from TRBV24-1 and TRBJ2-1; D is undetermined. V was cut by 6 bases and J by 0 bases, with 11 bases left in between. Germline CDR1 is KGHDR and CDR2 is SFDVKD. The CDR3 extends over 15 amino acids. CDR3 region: CATSRVLGSYNEQFF. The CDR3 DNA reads TGTGCCACCAGTCGGGTACTCGGCTCCTACAATGAGCAGTTCTTC.

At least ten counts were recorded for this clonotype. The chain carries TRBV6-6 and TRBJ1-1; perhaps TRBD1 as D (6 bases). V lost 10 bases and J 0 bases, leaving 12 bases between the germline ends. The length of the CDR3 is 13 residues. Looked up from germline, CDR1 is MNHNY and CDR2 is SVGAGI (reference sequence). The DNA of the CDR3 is TGTGCCACTAGGACAGCCATGAACACTGAAGCTTTCTTT. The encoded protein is CATRTAMNTEAFF.

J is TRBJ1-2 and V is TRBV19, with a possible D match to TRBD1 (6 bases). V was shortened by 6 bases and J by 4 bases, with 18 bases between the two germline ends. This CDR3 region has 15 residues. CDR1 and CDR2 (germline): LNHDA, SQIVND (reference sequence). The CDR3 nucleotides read TGTGCCAGTAGCCCTGGGGGGGAAGGGGGCTATGGCTACACCTTC. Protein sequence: CASSPGGEGGYGYTF.

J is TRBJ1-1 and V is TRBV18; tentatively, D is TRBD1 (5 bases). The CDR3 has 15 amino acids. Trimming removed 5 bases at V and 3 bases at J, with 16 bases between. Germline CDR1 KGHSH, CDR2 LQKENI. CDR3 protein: CASSGGTAADTEAFF. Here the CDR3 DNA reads TGTGCCAGCTCAGGCGGGACCGCCGCTGACACTGAAGCTTTCTTT.

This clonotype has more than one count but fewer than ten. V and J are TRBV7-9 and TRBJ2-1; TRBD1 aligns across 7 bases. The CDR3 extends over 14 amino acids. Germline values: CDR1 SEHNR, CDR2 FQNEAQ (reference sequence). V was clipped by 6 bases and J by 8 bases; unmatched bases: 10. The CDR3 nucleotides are TGTGCCAGCAGAACCGACAGGGAGTATCATGAGCAGTTCTTC. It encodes CASRTDREYHEQFF.

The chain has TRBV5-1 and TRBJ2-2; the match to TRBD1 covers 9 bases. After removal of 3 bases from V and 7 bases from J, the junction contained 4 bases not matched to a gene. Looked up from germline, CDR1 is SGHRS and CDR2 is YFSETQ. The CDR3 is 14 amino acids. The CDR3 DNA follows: TGCGCCAGCAGCTCCGGACAGGGGCTCGGGGAGCTGTTTTTT. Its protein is CASSSGQGLGELFF. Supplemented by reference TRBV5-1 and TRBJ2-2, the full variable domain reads KAGVTQTPRYLIKTRGQQVTLSCSPISGHRSVSWYQQTPGQGLQFLFEYFSETQRNKGNFPGRFSGRQFSNSRSEMNVSTLELGDSALYLCASSSGQGLGELFFGEGSRLTVL.

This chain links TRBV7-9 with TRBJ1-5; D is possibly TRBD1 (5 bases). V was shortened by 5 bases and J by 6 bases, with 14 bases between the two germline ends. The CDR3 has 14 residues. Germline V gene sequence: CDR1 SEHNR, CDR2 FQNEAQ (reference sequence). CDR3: CASSRPGAGQPQHF. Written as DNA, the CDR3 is TGTGCCAGCAGCCGGCCCGGGGCAGGTCAGCCCCAGCATTTT.